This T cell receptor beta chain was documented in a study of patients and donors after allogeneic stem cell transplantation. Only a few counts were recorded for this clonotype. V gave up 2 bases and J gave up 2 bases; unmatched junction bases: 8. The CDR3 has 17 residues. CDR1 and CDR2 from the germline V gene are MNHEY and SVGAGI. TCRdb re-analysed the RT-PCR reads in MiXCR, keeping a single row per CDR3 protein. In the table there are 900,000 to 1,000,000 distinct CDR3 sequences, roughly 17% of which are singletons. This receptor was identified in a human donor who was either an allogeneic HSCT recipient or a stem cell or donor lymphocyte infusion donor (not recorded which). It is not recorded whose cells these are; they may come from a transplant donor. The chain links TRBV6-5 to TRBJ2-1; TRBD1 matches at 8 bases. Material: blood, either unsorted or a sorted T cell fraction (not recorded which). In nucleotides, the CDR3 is TGTGCCAGCAGTTACGGCCAGGGGGCCTTTGCCTACAATGAGCAGTTCTTC. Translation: CASSYGQGAFAYNEQFF.